This is a list of T cell receptor beta chains from one sample in a study of cytomegalovirus exposure and HLA in healthy donors. Sequencing was performed with immunoSEQ multiplex PCR; in TCRdb, only in-frame clones are kept and a portion is missing. This table holds 150,000 or so clones, roughly 83% found once. Material: PBMCs. These TCRs come from a man younger than 40 in good health and CMV-seropositive. Both conserved end residues are part of each CDR3. The D gene is left open where the match is weak.

v_gene	j_gene	d_gene	CDR3aa
TRBV9	TRBJ2-7	TRBD1	CASSVTTGVKIHEQYF
TRBV19	TRBJ2-5	.	CASSIREQETQYF
TRBV6-4	TRBJ2-1	TRBD2	CASSDKLAGGHSEQFF
TRBV25-1	TRBJ2-1	.	CASSQGGWQFF
TRBV6-5	TRBJ2-1	TRBD2	CASSYLAGAVLNEQFF
TRBV7-8	TRBJ2-2	.	CASSYRTGTSTGELFF
TRBV28	TRBJ2-7	TRBD1	CASSPIRGRNEQYF
TRBV2	TRBJ1-2	.	CASRTGDPGYTF
TRBV6-5	TRBJ1-5	TRBD1	CASSFWDRSSNQPQHF
TRBV30	TRBJ2-5	.	CAWGGGTQYF
TRBV11-2	TRBJ2-7	TRBD1	CASSSPTPFRGSGDEQYF
TRBV28	TRBJ2-5	.	CASSRGQARETQYF
TRBV4-3	TRBJ2-7	TRBD1	CASSQGDRARNEQYF
TRBV28	TRBJ2-5	.	CASSRSGKTQYF
TRBV6-6	TRBJ2-7	.	CASSLSVLSYEQYF